This TCR beta chain is from a study of shared clonotypes between healthy human individuals. In the naive CD8 group, cells lacked CD45RO and were positively selected for CCR7, so terminally differentiated effector memory CD45RA+ cells were left out. The V gene lost 1 base and the J gene lost 16 bases, with 20 bases spanning the gap. The V gene's germline CDR1 is LGHNA and CDR2 YNFKEQ. The CDR3 spans 14 residues. Data came from immunoSEQ multiplex PCR; TCRdb stores just in-frame clones and leaves some out. The data show roughly 2.1 million clones, with approximately 94% seen just once and 1.5% to 2% held by the top ten. General study findings and limits: The small donor group covered limited genetic and exposure diversity. Sharing across four donors was highest in naive CD4 (around 5%) and lowest in memory CD8 (approximately 0.4%).

On this clone itself: Its antigen is undetermined.

This TCR was sampled from a man younger than 35 in good health. Some clones in this sample may be carry-over from other donors' samples. This chain joins TRBV4-2 and TRBJ1-5, with a possible D match to TRBD1 (6 bases). The material sequenced was naive CD8+ T cells from PBMCs. The CDR3 spells CASSQGGGRGARHF. The DNA for the CDR3 is TGTGCCAGCAGCCAAGGTGGCGGTCGGGGGGCACGTCATTTT.